The rows below give T cell receptor beta chains drawn from one sample of a study of CD8+ T cells in alopecia areata. Data came from immunoSEQ multiplex PCR; TCRdb stores just in-frame clones and leaves some out. This sample yields about 290,000 clones, of which 55% to 75% are seen a single time; under 2% belongs to the top ten. The source was CD4+ T cells sorted from blood, collected at week 24, from a patient treated with tofacitinib. The receptors were sampled from a human donor with alopecia areata. CDR3s include the opening cysteine and the closing phenylalanine or tryptophan. A D gene is named only where the DNA matches it firmly. Only some rows state a clone size, as once, few, many or a class for expanded clones.

V gene	D gene	clone size	J gene	CDR3 protein	CDR3 DNA
TRBV28	.	.	TRBJ2-5	CASSQRVTVGAQETQYF	TGTGCCAGCAGCCAAAGGGTGACAGTCGGCGCCCAAGAGACCCAGTACTTC
TRBV5-4	TRBD2	.	TRBJ2-5	CATGLAGTQETQYF	TGTGCCACCGGACTAGCGGGGACTCAAGAGACCCAGTACTTC
TRBV2	TRBD1	.	TRBJ2-1	CASSPRTGKDEQFF	TGTGCCAGCAGCCCGCGGACAGGGAAGGATGAGCAGTTCTTC
TRBV29-1	.	few	TRBJ2-5	CSVKLMVQETQYF	TGCAGCGTAAAATTGATGGTCCAAGAGACCCAGTACTTC
TRBV14	.	few	TRBJ2-7	CASNPGNSYEQYF	TGTGCCAGCAACCCGGGGAACTCCTACGAGCAGTACTTC
TRBV27	.	.	TRBJ2-5	CASSSINQETQYF	TGTGCCAGCAGTTCGATAAACCAAGAGACCCAGTACTTC
TRBV7-2	TRBD1	few	TRBJ1-6	CASSGGQVVSYNSPLHF	TGTGCCAGCAGCGGCGGACAGGTTGTCTCCTATAATTCACCCCTCCACTTT
TRBV18	TRBD2	.	TRBJ2-3	CASSLTDGLAGQYF	TGTGCCAGCTCACTCACCGATGGACTAGCGGGCCAGTATTTT
TRBV5-6	TRBD2	.	TRBJ2-1	CASSLRPGGPYNEQFF	TGTGCCAGCAGCTTGCGGCCGGGGGGGCCCTACAATGAGCAGTTCTTC
TRBV30	.	.	TRBJ2-2	CAWSVRRGWTGELFF	TGTGCCTGGAGTGTAAGGAGGGGTTGGACCGGGGAGCTGTTTTTT
TRBV5-4	.	.	TRBJ1-2	CASSRSFPPGNYGYTF	TGTGCCAGCAGCCGTTCCTTTCCCCCCGGTAACTATGGCTACACCTTC
TRBV6-5	.	.	TRBJ1-1	CASRIVEEVFF	TGTGCCAGCAGAATAGTAGAAGAAGTTTTCTTT
TRBV27	.	.	TRBJ1-2	CASSSFVGGGYTF	TGTGCCAGCAGTTCCTTCGTGGGGGGTGGCTACACCTTC
TRBV6-5	.	once	TRBJ1-1	CASSYSQGSTEAFF	TGTGCCAGCAGTTACTCACAGGGTAGCACTGAAGCTTTCTTT
TRBV5-1	TRBD2	.	TRBJ2-5	CASSPLASGGQTQYF	TGCGCCAGCAGCCCTCTTGCTAGCGGGGGACAGACCCAGTACTTC
TRBV2	TRBD2	.	TRBJ2-1	CASKLAGNNEQFF	TGTGCCAGCAAACTAGCGGGGAACAATGAGCAGTTCTTC
TRBV14	.	.	TRBJ2-7	CASSVRDYEQYF	TGTGCCAGCAGCGTTCGTGACTACGAGCAGTACTTC
TRBV30	.	.	TRBJ1-1	CAWGQGRANTEAFF	TGTGCCTGGGGCCAGGGCAGGGCGAACACTGAAGCTTTCTTT
TRBV2	.	once	TRBJ2-7	CASSLGGSSYEQYF	TGTGCCAGCTCACTGGGCGGAAGCTCCTACGAGCAGTACTTC
TRBV29-1	.	.	TRBJ2-5	CSVYRDNQETQYF	TGCAGCGTTTACCGGGACAACCAAGAGACCCAGTACTTC
TRBV30	TRBD1	.	TRBJ1-1	CAWSPDRDTEAFF	TGTGCCTGGAGCCCCGACAGGGACACTGAAGCTTTCTTT
TRBV5-1	.	.	TRBJ1-2	CASSLTGSAYGYTF	TGCGCCAGCAGCTTGACAGGGTCGGCCTATGGCTACACCTTC
TRBV7-9	TRBD2	.	TRBJ2-7	CASYPPERGVNEQYF	TGTGCCAGCTACCCCCCCGAGCGGGGGGTCAACGAGCAGTACTTC
TRBV4-2	.	.	TRBJ1-2	CASSRGDGQEGDGYTF	TGTGCCAGCAGCAGAGGGGACGGGCAGGAGGGGGATGGCTACACCTTC
TRBV5-6	.	.	TRBJ1-5	CASSLYLGDQPQHF	TGTGCCAGCAGCTTGTATTTAGGGGATCAGCCCCAGCATTTT
TRBV11-2	TRBD1	few	TRBJ2-3	CASSFGQGLDTDTQYF	TGTGCCAGCAGTTTCGGACAGGGCCTAGACACAGATACGCAGTATTTT
TRBV29-1	.	few	TRBJ1-4	CSVEVEPGSEKLFF	TGCAGCGTTGAAGTTGAGCCAGGGTCTGAAAAACTGTTTTTT
TRBV28	TRBD1	few	TRBJ2-4	CASSGTVAKNIQYF	TGTGCCAGCAGTGGGACAGTAGCCAAAAACATTCAGTACTTC
TRBV29-1	.	few	TRBJ2-7	CSVEDQGSGEQYF	TGCAGCGTTGAAGATCAGGGGAGCGGCGAGCAGTACTTC
TRBV27	TRBD1	few	TRBJ1-1	CASSTTGRTEAFF	TGTGCCAGCAGCACGACAGGGCGGACTGAAGCTTTCTTT
TRBV18	TRBD2	.	TRBJ2-7	CASSGGDEQYF	TGTGCCAGCTCAGGGGGGGACGAGCAGTACTTC
TRBV5-1	.	.	TRBJ1-1	CASSLAAGRATEAFF	TGCGCCAGCAGCTTGGCCGCAGGGAGGGCCACTGAAGCTTTCTTT
TRBV19	.	.	TRBJ2-3	CASSILRGAMGGTQYF	TGTGCCAGTAGTATCCTCCGTGGCGCCATGGGAGGTACGCAGTATTTT
TRBV5-1	TRBD1	few	TRBJ2-3	CASGTGAPTGGTQYF	TGCGCCAGCGGGACAGGGGCCCCAACCGGGGGTACGCAGTATTTT
TRBV28	.	.	TRBJ1-2	CASSSGLAGYTF	TGTGCCAGCAGTTCCGGCCTCGCGGGCTACACCTTC
TRBV11-2	.	.	TRBJ2-7	CASTPWGNTSSYEQYF	TGTGCCAGCACCCCTTGGGGCAATACTAGCTCCTACGAGCAGTACTTC
TRBV30	.	.	TRBJ1-2	CAWGTLYGYTF	TGTGCCTGGGGGACGTTGTATGGCTACACCTTC
TRBV27	.	few	TRBJ2-7	CASSRLGTPFEQYF	TGTGCCAGCAGTCGCCTCGGGACCCCCTTCGAGCAGTACTTC
TRBV28	.	few	TRBJ2-7	CASTILGGFNEQYF	TGTGCCAGCACCATACTCGGAGGGTTCAACGAGCAGTACTTC
TRBV18	.	once	TRBJ2-6	CASSPGGSFSGANVLTF	TGTGCCAGCTCACCTGGGGGGAGTTTCTCTGGGGCCAACGTCCTGACTTTC
TRBV28	.	.	TRBJ1-1	CASSKQGPVGNTEAFF	TGTGCCAGCAGTAAACAGGGTCCAGTTGGGAACACTGAAGCTTTCTTT
TRBV27	.	once	TRBJ2-1	CASSLIIGGSYNEQFF	TGTGCCAGCAGCCTCATAATAGGGGGGTCCTACAATGAGCAGTTCTTC
TRBV5-1	.	.	TRBJ2-1	CASSLELSSYNEQFF	TGCGCCAGCAGCTTGGAACTGAGCTCCTACAATGAGCAGTTCTTC
TRBV4-1	.	.	TRBJ2-2	CASSQEGLPGGELFF	TGCGCCAGCAGCCAAGAAGGTTTACCGGGAGGGGAGCTGTTTTTT
TRBV20-1	.	.	TRBJ1-1	CSAREEVEAFF	TGCAGTGCTAGGGAAGAAGTCGAAGCTTTCTTT
TRBV29-1	.	few	TRBJ2-7	CSARNYEQYF	TGCAGCGCGAGGAACTACGAGCAGTACTTC
TRBV27	.	.	TRBJ1-6	CASSPSSYNSPLHF	TGTGCCAGCAGTCCGAGCTCCTATAATTCACCCCTCCACTTT
TRBV19	.	.	TRBJ2-1	CASSIDRGGESSYNEQFF	TGTGCCAGTAGTATAGATCGGGGCGGGGAGAGCTCCTACAATGAGCAGTTCTTC
TRBV5-1	.	.	TRBJ2-2	CASSLETWAAGELFF	TGCGCCAGCAGCTTGGAGACTTGGGCGGCCGGGGAGCTGTTTTTT
TRBV5-1	.	.	TRBJ2-4	CASSLENIQYF	TGCGCCAGCAGCTTGGAGAACATTCAGTACTTC
TRBV13	TRBD1	few	TRBJ1-6	CASSLLRGQPNSPLHF	TGTGCCAGCAGCTTATTGAGGGGACAGCCTAATTCACCCCTCCACTTT
TRBV4-3	TRBD2	.	TRBJ2-5	CASSPSGGETQYF	TGCGCCAGCAGCCCTAGCGGGGGAGAGACCCAGTACTTC
TRBV14	TRBD1	few	TRBJ2-3	CASSHWDRRYRGSTDTQYF	TGTGCCAGCAGCCACTGGGACAGGAGGTATCGTGGGAGCACAGATACGCAGTATTTT
TRBV7-9	.	.	TRBJ2-1	CASSLGDMRYNEQFF	TGTGCCAGCAGCTTGGGGGACATGCGGTACAATGAGCAGTTCTTC
TRBV7-2	TRBD2	.	TRBJ2-7	CASSLGTSGAAKHEQYF	TGTGCCAGCAGCTTAGGGACTAGCGGGGCCGCTAAACACGAGCAGTACTTC
TRBV30	.	few	TRBJ2-2	CAWRTVAAGELFF	TGTGCCTGGAGGACGGTCGCGGCCGGGGAGCTGTTTTTT
TRBV29-1	.	.	TRBJ2-7	CSVRVGFYEQYF	TGCAGCGTTCGCGTGGGCTTCTACGAGCAGTACTTC
TRBV9	TRBD1	few	TRBJ1-6	CASSPGRDRRSPLHF	TGTGCCAGCAGCCCAGGCCGGGACAGACGATCACCCCTCCACTTT